What follows are 26 T cell receptor beta chains derived from one specimen sequenced in a study of graft-versus-host responses after intestinal transplantation. No antigen is known for these receptors. Produced via immunoSEQ multiplex PCR; TCRdb's table is partial and in-frame only. Here the sample spans roughly 120,000 clones, around 93% being singletons. The material sequenced was unstimulated CD4+ T cells sorted from spleen or lymph node cells, taken before intestinal transplant. These receptors were taken from a human donor who received an intestinal transplant.

J is TRBJ2-7 and V is TRBV28; 8 bases match TRBD2. From germline, CDR1 is MDHEN and CDR2 SYDVKM. The V gene end was trimmed by 10 bases and the J gene end by 1 base; junction bases not matched to a gene: 9. This CDR3 has 14 amino acids. The CDR3 coding sequence is TGTGCCACCGGCCGGGGGGGTGGGTCCTACGAGCAGTACTTC. It translates to CATGRGGGSYEQYF.

The chain recombines TRBV5-1 with TRBJ1-1; D is perhaps TRBD1 (6 bases). CDR3 length equals 14 residues. Germline assignment: CDR1 SGHRS and CDR2 YFSETQ. V was cut by 4 bases and J by 1 base, with 11 bases left in between. The CDR3 DNA is TGCGCCAGCAGCGGGGGGCAGCCGAACACTGAAGCTTTCTTT. It is translated as CASSGGQPNTEAFF.

The V and J genes are TRBV15 and TRBJ2-3; tentative D call: TRBD1 (5 bases). The V gene lost 1 base and the J gene lost 0 bases, with 14 bases spanning the gap. Germline loops: CDR1 LNHNV, CDR2 YYDKDF (reference sequence). The CDR3 spans 17 residues. DNA for the CDR3: TGTGCCACCAGCAGAGTTACAGGAGAGCCTAGCACAGATACGCAGTATTTT. Translated, it gives CATSRVTGEPSTDTQYF. Complete variable domain (other parts from reference TRBV15 and TRBJ2-3): DAMVIQNPRYQVTQFGKPVTLSCSQTLNHNVMYWYQQKSSQAPKLLFHYYDKDFNNEADTPDNFQSRRPNTSFCFLDIRSPGLGDTAMYLCATSRVTGEPSTDTQYFGPGTRLTVL.

The V and J genes are TRBV18 and TRBJ2-5; the match to TRBD1 covers 7 bases. This CDR3 spans 13 amino acids. V lost 4 bases to trimming and J lost 1 base; unmatched junction nucleotides: 0. Germline V gene data show CDR1 as KGHSH and CDR2 as LQKENI. The CDR3 is CASSQGAQETQYF. The CDR3 DNA is TGTGCCAGCTCACAGGGGGCCCAAGAGACCCAGTACTTC.

This chain links TRBV10-3 with TRBJ1-4; D ambiguous. This CDR3 has 12 residues. The germline V and J ends were trimmed by 0 bases and 8 bases, with 4 bases remaining between them. Germline V gene sequence: CDR1 ENHRY, CDR2 SYGVKD. CDR3 loop: CAISESGEKLFF. In DNA form, the CDR3 reads TGTGCCATCAGTGAGTCGGGAGAAAAACTGTTTTTT.

V gene TRBV29-1 combines with J gene TRBJ1-1; 9 bases map to TRBD1. CDR3 length: 16 amino acids. The germline V gene encodes CDR1 SQVTM and CDR2 ANQGSEA. V lost 4 bases to trimming and J lost 0 bases; unmatched junction nucleotides: 9. The CDR3 DNA sequence: TGCAGCGTTGGGGTCGGGACAGGGTTCATGAACACTGAAGCTTTCTTT. As protein: CSVGVGTGFMNTEAFF.

This sequence joins TRBV29-1 and TRBJ2-5, with 8 bases that match TRBD1. The CDR3 runs 12 residues. Germline trimming cut 6 bases from V and 5 bases from J; bases unmatched to any gene: 5. The V gene's germline CDR1 is SQVTM and CDR2 ANQGSEA. CDR3 sequence: CSVRTGSETQYF. In DNA, the CDR3 is TGCAGCGTCCGGACAGGGAGTGAGACCCAGTACTTC.

The rearrangement links TRBV6-6 to TRBJ1-5, with 7 bases aligning to TRBD1. CDR3 length: 15 amino acids. Per germline, CDR1 MNHNY and CDR2 SVGAGI (reference sequence). After removal of 2 bases from V and 2 bases from J, the junction contained 3 bases not matched to a gene. The CDR3 is CASSYGTGGNQPQHF. As DNA, the CDR3 is TGTGCCAGCAGTTACGGCACAGGGGGCAATCAGCCCCAGCATTTT.

About this clone itself: Other DNA sequences in the same sample also yield this CDR3. V usage is TRBV5-1 and J usage is TRBJ1-5; a possible D gene is TRBD1 (5 bases). V shed 0 bases and J shed 2 bases, with 6 bases lying between them. The CDR3 spans 14 residues. CDR1 is SGHRS and CDR2 is YFSETQ in the germline V gene. In DNA, the CDR3 is TGCGCCAGCAGCTTGGCGGGGGGCAATCAGCCCCAGCATTTT. Translating it yields CASSLAGGNQPQHF. The entire variable domain, with the rest obtained from reference TRBV5-1 and TRBJ1-5, is as follows: KAGVTQTPRYLIKTRGQQVTLSCSPISGHRSVSWYQQTPGQGLQFLFEYFSETQRNKGNFPGRFSGRQFSNSRSEMNVSTLELGDSALYLCASSLAGGNQPQHFGDGTRLSIL.

This clone has just one count. V usage is TRBV19 and J usage is TRBJ2-7; a weak D match, TRBD2 (6 bases). Germline-derived CDR1 and CDR2 are LNHDA and SQIVND (reference sequence). V was trimmed by 3 bases and J by 6 bases, leaving 21 bases between them. The CDR3 runs 16 residues. CDR3 DNA sequence: TGTGCCAGTAGTATTTCCGGCGGGGTCTTAAACGGCGAGCAGTACTTC. Translating gives CASSISGGVLNGEQYF.

This clone was seen once. This chain links TRBV5-1 with TRBJ2-1; 7 bases fit TRBD1. The V gene's germline CDR1 is SGHRS and CDR2 YFSETQ. J was trimmed by 6 bases and V by 4 bases; bases with no gene match: 10. This CDR3 is built from 15 residues. The CDR3 here is CASSPGRAGGNEQFF. Here the CDR3 DNA reads TGCGCCAGCAGCCCAGGGAGAGCAGGGGGCAATGAGCAGTTCTTC.

The chain is built from TRBV30 and TRBJ2-5, with TRBD2 identical over 8 bases. Trimming cost V 7 bases and J 4 bases; bases outside gene matches: 2. The CDR3 totals 11 residues. Germline V gene sequence: CDR1 GTSNPN, CDR2 SVGIG (reference sequence). The CDR3 is CAYLAGETQYF. For the CDR3, the DNA is TGTGCCTATCTAGCGGGAGAGACCCAGTACTTC. The variable domain in full, completed from reference TRBV30 and TRBJ2-5, reads SQTIHQWPATLVQPVGSPLSLECTVEGTSNPNLYWYRQAAGRGLQLLFYSVGIGQISSEVPQNLSASRPQDRQFILSSKKLLLSDSGFYLCAYLAGETQYFGPGTRLLVL.

The gene calls are TRBV18 and TRBJ2-1; D is perhaps TRBD2 (5 bases). Deletions cut 3 bases from V and 7 bases from J, with 13 bases between. The CDR3 is made up of 14 amino acids. The germline CDR1 and CDR2 sequences are KGHSH and LQKENI. DNA for the CDR3: TGTGCCAGCTCACCTAATTCTGGCGGGAATGAGCAGTTCTTC. Amino acid sequence: CASSPNSGGNEQFF.

The chain employs TRBV5-1 and TRBJ2-5; 11 bases match TRBD2. The CDR3 runs 15 residues. The trim removed 3 bases at V and 3 bases at J, leaving 4 bases unmatched. CDR1 and CDR2 (germline): SGHRS, YFSETQ. CDR3 sequence: CASSWELAGEETQYF. CDR3 nucleotides: TGCGCCAGCAGCTGGGAACTAGCGGGAGAAGAGACCCAGTACTTC. Full variable domain (remainder filled in from reference TRBV5-1 and TRBJ2-5): KAGVTQTPRYLIKTRGQQVTLSCSPISGHRSVSWYQQTPGQGLQFLFEYFSETQRNKGNFPGRFSGRQFSNSRSEMNVSTLELGDSALYLCASSWELAGEETQYFGPGTRLLVL.

The gene calls are TRBV6-5 and TRBJ2-7; D gene uncertain. Per germline, CDR1 MNHEY and CDR2 SVGAGI. The CDR3 has 13 residues. V lost 6 bases and J 3 bases, leaving 12 bases between the germline ends. CDR3 residues: CASSARLHYEQYF. The CDR3 DNA sequence: TGTGCCAGCAGCGCCAGACTCCACTACGAGCAGTACTTC.

J is TRBJ2-7 and V is TRBV4-2; D might be TRBD2 (5 bases). V dropped 0 bases and J dropped 5 bases, with 8 bases sitting between them. There are 13 residues in the CDR3. Germline CDR1 and CDR2: LGHNA and YNFKEQ. CDR3 sequence (DNA): TGTGCCAGCAGCCAAGAAGGGCGGGACGAGCAGTACTTC. Translating gives CASSQEGRDEQYF.

V usage is TRBV10-3 and J usage is TRBJ2-6; 11 bases are shared with TRBD2. The length of the CDR3 is 16 residues. CDR1 and CDR2 (germline): ENHRY, SYGVKD. Trimming took 8 bases from V and 0 from J; bases not matched to a gene: 3. CDR3 residues: CAIGGTSGSGANVLTF. The CDR3 coding sequence is TGTGCCATCGGCGGGACTAGCGGCTCTGGGGCCAACGTCCTGACTTTC.

The chain has TRBV6-1 and TRBJ2-7; TRBD1 matches 7 bases. V lost 7 bases to trimming and J lost 3 bases; unmatched junction nucleotides: 9. The germline CDR1 and CDR2 sequences are MNHNS and SASEGT. This CDR3 has 14 residues. CDR3 in amino acids: CASKRDTGVYEQYF. DNA of the CDR3: TGTGCCAGCAAAAGGGATACAGGGGTCTACGAGCAGTACTTC.

J is TRBJ1-1 and V is TRBV9; D unresolved. This CDR3 is 13 amino acids long. The germline gives CDR1 SGDLS, CDR2 YYNGEE. Trimming took off 10 bases at V and 2 bases at J, with 15 bases between the two ends. The CDR3 reads CAARRSINTEAFF. The CDR3, as DNA: TGTGCCGCTAGGAGGAGTATTAACACTGAAGCTTTCTTT.

The chain uses TRBV5-1 and TRBJ2-3; no definite D call. Trimming removed 2 bases from V and 4 bases from J, with 14 bases in between. Germline V CDR1 and CDR2: SGHRS, YFSETQ. The CDR3 has 15 amino acids. The CDR3 spells CASSLPMGIADTQYF. As DNA, the CDR3 is TGCGCCAGCAGCTTACCAATGGGTATTGCAGATACGCAGTATTTT.

This clone was observed a single time. J is TRBJ1-2 and V is TRBV18; 8 bases agree with TRBD1. CDR3 size: 14 residues. With 0 bases clipped from V and 8 bases from J, the junction kept 5 bases outside the gene matches. Germline lookup yields CDR1 KGHSH and CDR2 LQKENI. The DNA of the CDR3 is TGTGCCAGCTCACCACCGGGCGGGACAGGCGGCTACACCTTC. Its translation: CASSPPGGTGGYTF.

The J gene is TRBJ1-4, the V gene TRBV9; D remains unclear. V dropped 0 bases and J dropped 4 bases, with 16 bases sitting between them. The V gene's germline CDR1 is SGDLS and CDR2 YYNGEE. The CDR3 runs to 17 residues. The CDR3: CASSVDPVRNFNEKLFF. The CDR3 region has the DNA TGTGCCAGCAGCGTAGACCCAGTCCGGAACTTTAATGAAAAACTGTTTTTT. Full variable domain (missing parts from reference TRBV9 and TRBJ1-4): DSGVTQTPKHLITATGQRVTLRCSPRSGDLSVYWYQQSLDQGLQFLIQYYNGEERAKGNILERFSAQQFPDLHSELNLSSLELGDSALYFCASSVDPVRNFNEKLFFGSGTQLSVL.

V usage is TRBV12-5 and J usage is TRBJ2-1; the match to TRBD2 covers 7 bases. The CDR3 spans 13 residues. Germline CDR1 reads LGHNT; CDR2 reads FRNRAP. Trimming removed 0 bases from V and 10 bases from J; junction bases left unmatched: 3. CDR3 bases: TGTGCTAGTGGTTTGGTGGCTAGCGGAGAGCAGTTCTTC. Translating it yields CASGLVASGEQFF.

This chain links TRBV19 with TRBJ2-4, with D hard to call. The CDR3 runs to 16 residues. Trimming cost V 1 base and J 0 bases, with 10 bases left between them. The germline V gene encodes CDR1 LNHDA and CDR2 SQIVND (reference sequence). CDR3 DNA sequence: TGTGCCAGTAGTATAGGAAGTTTAATAGCCAAAAACATTCAGTACTTC. It translates to CASSIGSLIAKNIQYF.

With respect to this clone: Additional DNA sequences in this sample encode the identical CDR3. The genes are TRBV6-6 and TRBJ1-2; the match to TRBD1 covers 9 bases. Germline V gives CDR1 MNHNY, CDR2 SVGAGI (reference sequence). This CDR3 is built from 13 residues. Trimming at V came to 7 bases and at J to 6 bases, leaving 6 bases not matched to a gene. The DNA of the CDR3 is TGTGCCAGCAAGCGACAGGGGGACGATGGCTACACCTTC. As protein: CASKRQGDDGYTF.

The chain uses TRBV18 and TRBJ1-1; D uncertain. Germline assignment: CDR1 KGHSH and CDR2 LQKENI. This CDR3 spans 14 amino acids. Between the trimmed V and J ends, which lost 3 bases and 6 bases, there was a span of 14 bases. CDR3 in amino acids: CASSPLSEGAEAFF. CDR3 nucleotide sequence: TGTGCCAGCTCACCTTTGTCTGAGGGAGCTGAAGCTTTCTTT.